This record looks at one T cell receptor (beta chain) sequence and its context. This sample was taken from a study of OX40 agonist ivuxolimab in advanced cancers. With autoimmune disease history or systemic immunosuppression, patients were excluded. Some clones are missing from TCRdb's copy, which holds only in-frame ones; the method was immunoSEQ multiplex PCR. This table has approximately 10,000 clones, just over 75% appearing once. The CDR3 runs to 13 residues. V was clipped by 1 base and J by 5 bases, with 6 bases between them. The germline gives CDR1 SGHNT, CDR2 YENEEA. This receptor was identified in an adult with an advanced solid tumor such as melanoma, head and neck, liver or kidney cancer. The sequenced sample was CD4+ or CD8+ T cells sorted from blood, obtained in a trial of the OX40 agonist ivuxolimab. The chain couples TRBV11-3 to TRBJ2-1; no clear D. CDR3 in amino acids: CASSLGANNEQFF. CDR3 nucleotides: TGTGCCAGCAGCTTAGGGGCCAACAATGAGCAGTTCTTC.